The rows below give T cell receptor beta chains drawn from one sample of a study of blood T cell repertoires in COVID-19. Assay: immunoSEQ multiplex PCR; the TCRdb copy retains only in-frame clones and omits some. Of 200,000 or so clones listed, 84% are singletons. Sequencing was performed on peripheral blood. These TCRs come from a woman of 80 years or more with COVID-19, enrolled during active disease. The CDR3 runs from the conserved cysteine through the conserved F or W. A D gene is named only where the DNA matches it firmly. Clone size is not always given. Where it is, it says once, few, many or a class for expanded clones.

j_call | v_call | clone_size | d_call | cdr3_nt | cdr3_aa
TRBJ2-3 | TRBV5-1 | - | TRBD2 | TGCGCCAGCAGTTCCGGGACTAGCGGGGGGCTTAGCACAGATACGCAGTATTTT | CASSSGTSGGLSTDTQYF
TRBJ2-3 | TRBV9 | - | TRBD2 | TGTGCCAGCAGCGCAAGGGACTACCCGCCGTCGGATACGCAGTATTTT | CASSARDYPPSDTQYF
TRBJ2-2 | TRBV7-8 | - | - | TGTGCCAGCAGCCAGTCTGGGGCGGTGAACACCGGGGAGCTGTTTTTT | CASSQSGAVNTGELFF
TRBJ1-1 | TRBV9 | - | - | TGTGCCAGCAGCGTAGGACCCAGCGACACTGAAGCTTTCTTT | CASSVGPSDTEAFF
TRBJ1-2 | TRBV7-2 | - | TRBD1 | TGTGCCAGCAGCTGGGGGACAGGGGGCGGCTACACCTTC | CASSWGTGGGYTF
TRBJ1-2 | TRBV27 | once | - | TGTGCCAGCAGTTCCTCCCAGGGGAGCTATGGCTACACCTTC | CASSSSQGSYGYTF
TRBJ2-5 | TRBV2 | - | - | TGTGCCAGCACCCTCGAGTACCAAGAGACCCAGTACTTC | CASTLEYQETQYF
TRBJ2-2 | TRBV6-5 | once | - | TGTGCTTATCGGGACAAGAACACCGGGGAGCTGTTTTTT | CAYRDKNTGELFF
TRBJ2-5 | TRBV2 | - | - | TGTGCCAGCAGGTTGGCCGGGACAACCCAAGAGACCCAGTACTTC | CASRLAGTTQETQYF
TRBJ1-3 | TRBV5-1 | - | - | TGCGCCAGCAGCTTGGGGGGCCAGGGAAACACCATATATTTT | CASSLGGQGNTIYF
TRBJ2-2 | TRBV7-9 | - | - | TGTGCCAGCAGCTTAGATACACCGAACACCGGGGAGCTGTTTTTT | CASSLDTPNTGELFF
TRBJ2-1 | TRBV7-9 | - | - | TGTGCCAGCAGCCTGAATACGGGTGAGCAGTTCTTC | CASSLNTGEQFF
TRBJ1-2 | TRBV3-1/TRBV3-2 | - | TRBD1 | TGTGCCAGCAGCCAAGAAGGAGTCGGCAGGGGGCACTATGGCTACACCTTC | CASSQEGVGRGHYGYTF
TRBJ1-1 | TRBV19 | - | - | TGTGCCAGTAGTATCAGGCAGAACACTGAAGCTTTCTTT | CASSIRQNTEAFF
TRBJ2-1 | TRBV7-2 | - | - | TGTGCCAGCAGCCTGGCTCGGGGCTCCTACAATGAGCAGTTCTTC | CASSLARGSYNEQFF
TRBJ2-1 | TRBV19 | - | TRBD2 | TGTGCCTGTGGCGTAGCGGGGGGGTACAATGAGCAGTTCTTC | CACGVAGGYNEQFF
TRBJ2-5 | TRBV5-4 | - | TRBD1 | TGTGCCAGCAGCCAGACAGGGCCCCAAGAGACCCAGTACTTC | CASSQTGPQETQYF
TRBJ1-2 | TRBV5-1 | - | - | TGCGCCAGCAGCTCCGGACAGACGAGCTATGGCTACACCTTC | CASSSGQTSYGYTF
TRBJ1-1 | TRBV20-1 | - | TRBD1 | TGCAGTGCTGGTGCAGGGGGAGGCGTGAACACTGAAGCTTTCTTT | CSAGAGGGVNTEAFF
TRBJ1-2 | TRBV2 | - | - | TGTGCCAGCAGTGACAGGGCCTATGGCTACACCTTC | CASSDRAYGYTF
TRBJ2-7 | TRBV5-4 | - | TRBD1 | TGTGCCAGCAGCCGGACAGGGGCCTACGAGCAGTACTTC | CASSRTGAYEQYF
TRBJ1-1 | TRBV5-1 | - | - | TGCGCCAGCAGCTTAGACAGTACGTACGCTGAAGCTTTCTTT | CASSLDSTYAEAFF
TRBJ1-5 | TRBV19 | - | - | TGTGCCAGTCGTACGAGAGGCAATCAGCCCCAGCATTTT | CASRTRGNQPQHF
TRBJ1-1 | TRBV18 | - | - | TGTGCCAGCTCCCTGGGAGCGAACACTGAAGCTTTCTTT | CASSLGANTEAFF
TRBJ2-4 | TRBV6-5 | - | - | TGTGCCAGCAAGGGCCAGGGGAGAAACATTCAGTACTTC | CASKGQGRNIQYF
TRBJ2-5 | TRBV5-1 | - | TRBD1 | TGCGCCAGCAGCGGGGAGGACAGGGGGGAGACCCAGTACTTC | CASSGEDRGETQYF
TRBJ2-5 | TRBV7-3 | - | TRBD2 | TGTGCCAGCAGCATTAGCGGGGGGGAAGAGACCCAGTACTTC | CASSISGGEETQYF